Shown below are 28 T cell receptor beta chains from a single sample sequenced in a study of blood T cell repertoires in COVID-19. Sequencing used immunoSEQ multiplex PCR; TCRdb keeps in-frame clones, though not all of them. The sample consists of 90,000 to 100,000 clones, 84% of them appearing once. The sample comprised peripheral blood. The receptors derive from a man in his sixties or seventies with active or convalescent COVID-19.

This chain links TRBV5-1 with TRBJ1-1; TRBD1 aligns across 10 bases. Germline V gene data show CDR1 as SGHRS and CDR2 as YFSETQ. The length of the CDR3 is 15 residues. Trimming at V came to 2 bases and at J to 1 base, leaving 2 bases not matched to a gene. The CDR3 region has the DNA TGCGCCAGCAGCTTAAGGACAGGGGGGAACACTGAAGCTTTCTTT. Amino acid sequence: CASSLRTGGNTEAFF.

This chain joins TRBV19 and TRBJ1-1; D remains unclear. This CDR3 contains 14 residues. With 4 bases removed from V and 4 bases from J, the gap between germline ends came to 13 bases. CDR1 LNHDA and CDR2 SQIVND come from the germline V gene (reference sequence). Written as DNA, the CDR3 is TGTGCCAGTAGTACCGAGAGGCTGAGCACTGAAGCTTTCTTT. The encoded protein is CASSTERLSTEAFF.

This clone appeared a single time. V and J are TRBV19 and TRBJ1-4; 7 bases align to TRBD1. Trimming removed 7 bases from V and 8 bases from J; junction bases left unmatched: 10. The CDR3 consists of 14 residues. The germline V gene has CDR1 LNHDA and CDR2 SQIVND (reference sequence). CDR3 bases: TGTGCCAGTACCGTCGACAGGGCACGCGAAAAACTGTTTTTT. It translates to CASTVDRAREKLFF.

The genes are TRBV11-1 and TRBJ2-5, with TRBD2 identical over 11 bases. There are 14 residues in the CDR3. CDR1 and CDR2 (germline): SGHAT, FQDESV (reference sequence). V lost 5 bases to trimming and J lost 5 bases; unmatched junction nucleotides: 4. CDR3 sequence reads: CASSRLAGLETQYF. The DNA for the CDR3 is TGTGCCAGCAGCAGACTAGCGGGGTTGGAGACCCAGTACTTC.

The V call is TRBV6-5, the J call TRBJ2-3, with no clear D. Germline V CDR1 and CDR2: MNHEY, SVGAGI. This CDR3 is built from 13 residues. Trimming shortened V by 2 bases and J by 2 bases, and 5 bases separated the two germline ends. The CDR3 protein is CASSYTYTDTQYF. In DNA form, the CDR3 reads TGTGCCAGCAGTTACACCTACACAGATACGCAGTATTTT.

As for this clone: Without the conserved terminal phenylalanine or tryptophan, this CDR3 likely stems from a read error. The DNA is omitted, as the CDR3 cannot be located on it reliably, and the CDR3 follows TCRdb's listing. The chain employs TRBV7-9 and TRBJ2-7; the table's D call TRBD1 went unverified against the DNA. Counting both end residues, the CDR3 totals 9 amino acids. The germline CDR1 and CDR2 sequences are SEHNR and FQNEAQ (reference sequence). The CDR3 region is CASCTGERD.

The count of this clone is one. The V and J genes are TRBV28 and TRBJ1-5, with a possible D match to TRBD1 (5 bases). The V gene lost 2 bases and the J gene lost 9 bases, with 14 bases spanning the gap. CDR3 length equals 14 residues. Germline assignment: CDR1 MDHEN and CDR2 SYDVKM. The CDR3 is CASSLGEGPRPQHF. The CDR3 region has the DNA TGTGCCAGCAGTTTAGGGGAGGGGCCCCGGCCCCAGCATTTT.

About this clone: In the same sample, other DNA sequences code for this CDR3. The chain employs TRBV6-1 and TRBJ1-5; D possibly corresponds to TRBD1 (6 bases). V lost 1 base, J lost 7 bases, and 14 bases lay in between. Germline CDR1 and CDR2: MNHNS and SASEGT. The CDR3 is made up of 15 amino acids. The CDR3 nucleotides read TGTGCCAGCAGTGAAGTGGGGGCTAGGGGGCAGCCCCAGCATTTT. Translating gives CASSEVGARGQPQHF.

V usage is TRBV18 and J usage is TRBJ1-5, with a possible D match to TRBD1 (5 bases). The CDR3 length is 13 residues. From germline, CDR1 is KGHSH and CDR2 LQKENI. V was clipped by 3 bases and J by 7 bases, with 10 bases between them. The CDR3 protein is CASSPTVTQPQHF. CDR3 in DNA: TGTGCCAGCTCACCGACAGTCACCCAGCCCCAGCATTTT.

The chain links TRBV5-1 to TRBJ1-4; 8 bases fit TRBD1. In germline, CDR1 is SGHRS, CDR2 YFSETQ. The CDR3 sequence is 16 residues long. Trimming removed 2 bases from V and 8 bases from J; junction bases left unmatched: 11. CDR3 in DNA: TGCGCCAGCAGCTTTACCTCTCGGGACAGGAGGGAAAAACTGTTTTTT. This gives the protein CASSFTSRDRREKLFF. The full variable domain, completed using reference TRBV5-1 and TRBJ1-4, is KAGVTQTPRYLIKTRGQQVTLSCSPISGHRSVSWYQQTPGQGLQFLFEYFSETQRNKGNFPGRFSGRQFSNSRSEMNVSTLELGDSALYLCASSFTSRDRREKLFFGSGTQLSVL.

This chain uses TRBV7-2 with TRBJ2-2; D perhaps matches TRBD1 (6 bases). There are 17 residues in the CDR3. Trimming pared 5 bases from V and 2 bases from J, leaving 18 bases between. Per germline, CDR1 SGHTA and CDR2 FQGNSA. The CDR3 DNA follows: TGTGCCAGCAGCCCCCGGCGAAGGGACATCAACACCGGGGAGCTGTTTTTT. Protein: CASSPRRRDINTGELFF.

This rearrangement joins TRBV30 to TRBJ1-4; D might be TRBD1 (5 bases). The CDR3 totals 13 residues. Germline V gives CDR1 GTSNPN, CDR2 SVGIG (reference sequence). The V gene lost 5 bases and the J gene lost 7 bases, with 14 bases spanning the gap. CDR3 DNA: TGTGCCTGGCGACAGTTCGGGAGTGAAAAACTGTTTTTT. Protein: CAWRQFGSEKLFF.

This sequence joins TRBV5-6 and TRBJ1-2; 7 nucleotides match TRBD1. Germline lookup yields CDR1 SGHDT and CDR2 YYEEEE. J gave up 6 bases and V 2 bases, and 7 bases lay outside the gene matches. This CDR3 comprises 14 residues. CDR3 sequence (DNA): TGTGCCAGCAGCTTTACCAACAGGGGAGATGGCTACACCTTC. Protein sequence: CASSFTNRGDGYTF.

Remarks on this clone: Other DNA sequences in this sample translate to the same CDR3. The rearrangement uses TRBV5-1 and TRBJ1-2; no clear D gene. Trimming cost V 5 bases and J 0 bases, with 8 bases left between them. CDR1 and CDR2 (germline): SGHRS, YFSETQ. The CDR3 is 13 amino acids. This CDR3 reads CASSPESNYGYTF. The CDR3 coding sequence is TGCGCCAGCAGTCCGGAGTCTAACTATGGCTACACCTTC.

This clone was recorded a few times. Other DNA variants within this sample encode the same CDR3. The rearrangement uses TRBV12-3 or TRBV12-4 and TRBJ1-2; no clear D. The V gene lost 1 base and the J gene lost 8 bases, with 8 bases spanning the gap. The CDR3 totals 12 residues. DNA for the CDR3: TGTGCCAGCAGTTTAGGTAGCGGGGGCTACACCTTC. It is translated as CASSLGSGGYTF.

V and J are TRBV13 and TRBJ2-5, with 15 positions matching TRBD2. The CDR3 is 17 amino acids. The junction had 8 bases not matched to a gene; V was cut back by 5 bases and J by 4 bases. Germline V gene data show CDR1 as PRHDT and CDR2 as FYEKMQ (reference sequence). For the CDR3, the DNA is TGTGCCAGCAGCCAGCGGACTAGCGGGGGGGGCAGAGAGACCCAGTACTTC. It is translated as CASSQRTSGGGRETQYF.

V gene TRBV6-5 combines with J gene TRBJ2-2; 11 bases agree with TRBD1. Germline assignment: CDR1 MNHEY and CDR2 SVGAGI. V dropped 4 bases and J dropped 4; count of bases not matched to a gene: 2. This CDR3 comprises 15 residues. Here the CDR3 DNA reads TGTGCCAGCAGTTCGGGACAGGGGGGCACCGGGGAGCTGTTTTTT. This translates into CASSSGQGGTGELFF.

The J gene is TRBJ1-1, the V gene TRBV6-2 or TRBV6-3; 7 bases line up with TRBD1. Germline V gene lookup returns CDR1 MNHEY and CDR2 SVGEGT. There are 16 residues in the CDR3. V trimming: 5 bases; J trimming: 0 bases; junction bases outside the gene matches: 9. CDR3: CASSQLGQDMNTEAFF. CDR3 DNA sequence: TGTGCCAGCAGTCAACTCGGACAGGACATGAACACTGAAGCTTTCTTT.

This chain uses TRBV28 with TRBJ1-2; 10 bases map to TRBD1. CDR1 is MDHEN and CDR2 is SYDVKM in the germline V gene. This CDR3 contains 17 residues. V gave up 2 bases and J gave up 4 bases; unmatched junction bases: 10. The CDR3 loop reads CASSLGTGAQYGYGYTF. In nucleotides, the CDR3 is TGTGCCAGCAGTTTAGGGACAGGGGCCCAGTACGGCTATGGCTACACCTTC.

The chain has TRBV2 and TRBJ2-3; the match to TRBD2 covers 7 bases. Per the germline V gene, CDR1 is SNHLY and CDR2 is FYNNEI. The V segment lost 5 bases and the J segment 3 bases; nucleotides outside the gene matches: 8. The CDR3 consists of 15 residues. The CDR3 nucleotides read TGTGCCAGCAGTATGGGGGGGGATCGGACAGATACGCAGTATTTT. It encodes CASSMGGDRTDTQYF.

This clone occurred a few times. The V call is TRBV12-3 or TRBV12-4, the J call TRBJ2-7; D unclear. The CDR3 contains 11 residues. Trimming pared 3 bases from V and 4 bases from J, leaving 4 bases between. The DNA for the CDR3 is TGTGCCAGCAGTTTTAGTTACGAGCAGTACTTC. It translates to CASSFSYEQYF.

The chain combines TRBV14 with TRBJ1-3, with D hard to call. The V end lost 5 bases, the J end lost 3 bases, and 8 bases lay between the germline ends. Germline V gives CDR1 SGHDN, CDR2 FVKESK. This CDR3 region has 13 residues. The CDR3 nucleotides are TGTGCCAGCAGCTCCTCCCTTGGAAACACCATATATTTT. This translates into CASSSSLGNTIYF.

This chain uses TRBV2 with TRBJ2-5; the match to TRBD2 covers 8 bases. The J segment lost 1 base and the V segment lost 6 bases, leaving 4 bases of the junction unmatched. CDR1 is SNHLY and CDR2 is FYNNEI in the germline V gene. The CDR3 covers 14 residues. The CDR3 reads CASSAGRGQETQYF. The CDR3, as DNA: TGTGCCAGCAGCGCCGGGAGGGGCCAAGAGACCCAGTACTTC.

The chain has TRBV7-2 and TRBJ1-3, with D unresolved. The CDR3 consists of 12 residues. The germline V gene encodes CDR1 SGHTA and CDR2 FQGNSA. Trimming left V 6 bases short and J 1 base short, with 4 bases between. The CDR3 sequence: CASSHSGNTIYF. The CDR3 DNA sequence: TGTGCCAGCAGTCATTCTGGAAACACCATATATTTT. The full variable domain, completed using reference TRBV7-2 and TRBJ1-3, is GAGVSQSPSNKVTEKGKDVELRCDPISGHTALYWYRQSLGQGLEFLIYFQGNSAPDKSGLPSDRFSAERTGGSVSTLTIQRTQQEDSAVYLCASSHSGNTIYFGEGSWLTVV.

The chain has TRBV7-9 and TRBJ1-2; 8 bases align to TRBD1. Germline CDR1 is SEHNR and CDR2 is FQNEAQ (reference sequence). The CDR3 contains 19 residues. The V segment lost 4 bases and the J segment 1 base; nucleotides outside the gene matches: 17. CDR3 protein: CASSSPAVRDRTFNYGYTF. In DNA, the CDR3 is TGTGCCAGCAGCTCCCCGGCCGTCCGGGACAGGACCTTTAACTATGGCTACACCTTC.

This rearrangement joins TRBV30 to TRBJ1-2, with TRBD1 as a possible D gene (6 bases). The CDR3 contains 13 residues. The V and J ends lost 2 bases and 6 bases respectively, with 13 bases between them. Per the germline V gene, CDR1 is GTSNPN and CDR2 is SVGIG (reference sequence). The CDR3 is CAWSPGAENGYTF. The CDR3 DNA reads as TGTGCCTGGAGTCCAGGGGCGGAGAATGGCTACACCTTC. The complete variable domain, with remaining parts taken from reference TRBV30 and TRBJ1-2, reads SQTIHQWPATLVQPVGSPLSLECTVEGTSNPNLYWYRQAAGRGLQLLFYSVGIGQISSEVPQNLSASRPQDRQFILSSKKLLLSDSGFYLCAWSPGAENGYTFGSGTRLTVV.

V and J are TRBV5-4 and TRBJ2-3, with D possibly matching TRBD1 (5 bases). Trimming stripped 2 bases from V and 1 base from J, with 8 bases between. There are 14 residues in the CDR3. CDR1 SGHNT and CDR2 YYREEE come from the germline V gene (reference sequence). The CDR3: CASSFDRRTDTQYF. The CDR3, as DNA: TGTGCCAGCAGCTTCGACAGACGCACAGATACGCAGTATTTT.

This chain uses TRBV18 with TRBJ2-1, with D maybe TRBD1 (5 bases). Germline-derived CDR1 and CDR2 are KGHSH and LQKENI. The CDR3 runs 17 residues. V was shortened by 0 bases and J by 0 bases, with 12 bases between the two germline ends. The CDR3 DNA is TGTGCCAGCTCACCACCTCAAGGGGAACCCTCCTACAATGAGCAGTTCTTC. Its protein product is CASSPPQGEPSYNEQFF.